This T cell receptor beta chain was found in a study of blood T cell repertoires in COVID-19. Study-level background: There were acute and convalescent COVID-19 samples, and they came from the United States, Italy and Spain.

The participants were between roughly 18 and 89 years old and came from some 25 US areas. The count of this clone is one. How the authors handled the data: Amplification with reference gene primers provided the estimates of nucleated cell counts. TCRdb's copy holds only in-frame clones and misses some; the assay was immunoSEQ multiplex PCR. From that table come the V and J calls and clone size; the DNA was used to work out D and trimming. This table has hundreds of thousands of clones, approximately 86% appearing once. The V gene's germline CDR1 is LNHDA and CDR2 SQIVND (reference sequence). V was pared by 8 bases and J by 9 bases, with 7 bases of the junction left unmatched. The CDR3 is 12 residues long.

The gene calls are TRBV19 and TRBJ1-5, with 7 bases that match TRBD1. This receptor was identified in a woman in her twenties or thirties with acute COVID-19. The specimen was PBMCs or T cells enriched from blood (not recorded which). The CDR3 region is CASYDRVGPQHF. The CDR3 nucleotides are TGTGCCAGTTATGACAGGGTCGGGCCCCAGCATTTT. The variable domain in full, with the rest retrieved from reference TRBV19 and TRBJ1-5, is DGGITQSPKYLFRKEGQNVTLSCEQNLNHDAMYWYRQDPGQGLRLIYYSQIVNDFQKGDIAEGYSVSREKKESFPLTVTSAQKNPTAFYLCASYDRVGPQHFGDGTRLSIL.